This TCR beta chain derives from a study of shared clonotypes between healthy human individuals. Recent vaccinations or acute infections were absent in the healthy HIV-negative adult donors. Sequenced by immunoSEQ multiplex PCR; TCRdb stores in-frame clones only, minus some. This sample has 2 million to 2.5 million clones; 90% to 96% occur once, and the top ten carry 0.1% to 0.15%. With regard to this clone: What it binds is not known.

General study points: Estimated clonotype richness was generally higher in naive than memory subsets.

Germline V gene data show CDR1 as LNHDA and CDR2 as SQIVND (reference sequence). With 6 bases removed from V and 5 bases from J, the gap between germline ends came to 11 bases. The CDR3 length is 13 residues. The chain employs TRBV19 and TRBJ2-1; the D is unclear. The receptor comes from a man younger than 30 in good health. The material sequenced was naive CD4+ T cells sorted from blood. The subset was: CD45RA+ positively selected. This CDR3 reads CASRSGSNNEQFF. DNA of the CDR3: TGTGCCAGTAGGTCCGGGTCTAACAATGAGCAGTTCTTC. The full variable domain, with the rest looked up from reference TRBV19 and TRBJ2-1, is DGGITQSPKYLFRKEGQNVTLSCEQNLNHDAMYWYRQDPGQGLRLIYYSQIVNDFQKGDIAEGYSVSREKKESFPLTVTSAQKNPTAFYLCASRSGSNNEQFFGPGTRLTVL.